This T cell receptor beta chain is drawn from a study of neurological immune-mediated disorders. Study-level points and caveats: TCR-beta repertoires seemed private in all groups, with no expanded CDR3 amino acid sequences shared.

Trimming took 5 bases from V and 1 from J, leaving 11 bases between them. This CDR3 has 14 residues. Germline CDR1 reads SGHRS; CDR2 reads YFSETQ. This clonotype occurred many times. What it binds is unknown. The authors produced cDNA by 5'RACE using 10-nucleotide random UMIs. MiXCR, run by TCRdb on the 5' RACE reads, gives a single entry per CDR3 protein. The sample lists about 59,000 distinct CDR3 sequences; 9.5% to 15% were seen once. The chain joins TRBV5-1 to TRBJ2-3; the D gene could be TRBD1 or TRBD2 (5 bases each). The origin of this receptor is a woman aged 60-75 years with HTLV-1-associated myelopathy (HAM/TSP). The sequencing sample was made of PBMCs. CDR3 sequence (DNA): TGCGCCAGCAGAAAGAGGGACGGCACAGATACGCAGTATTTT. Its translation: CASRKRDGTDTQYF.